This T cell receptor (beta chain) was recorded in a study of neurological immune-mediated disorders. Notes on the study in general: Patients with HTLV-1-associated myelopathy showed the most TCR clonal expansion. Those with multiple sclerosis showed the least, falling below healthy controls.

TCRdb reprocessed the 5' RACE reads via MiXCR and lists one record per CDR3 protein. This sample has tens of thousands of distinct CDR3 sequences, with less than 5% found just once. Unsorted libraries were derived from 2 million PBMCs stored at -80 C. As for this clonotype: Antigen: not known.

What was sequenced was PBMCs. This TCR came from a man aged 50 or older with multiple sclerosis.

This CDR3 reads CASSLISDTDTQYF. CDR3 nucleotide sequence: TGTGCCAGCAGCTTAATATCAGACACAGATACGCAGTATTTT. V usage is TRBV7-9 and J usage is TRBJ2-3, with D hard to call. The CDR3 runs to 14 residues. Per the germline V gene, CDR1 is SEHNR and CDR2 is FQNEAQ (reference sequence). V lost 2 bases and J lost 2, with 8 bases in between.